Listed below are T cell receptor beta chains from one sample, sequenced in a study of Ad26.COV2.S vaccination and SARS-CoV-2 variants. Clones were read by immunoSEQ multiplex PCR, and TCRdb kept only the in-frame ones, dropping some. In the table there are about 350,000 clones, 75% to 90% of which are singletons. This specimen was peripheral blood, taken in a trial of Ad26.COV2.S vaccine versus placebo. These receptors came from a person aged 18 to 59 who received the Ad26.COV2.S COVID-19 vaccine or a placebo. CDR3s include the opening cysteine and the closing phenylalanine or tryptophan. The D gene is left open where the match is weak. Only part of the rows carry a size: once, few, many, or a class if the clone is expanded.

TRBJ2-7 TRBD2 TRBV27 . CASRPWGGEQYF TGTGCCAGCAGGCCATGGGGGGGAGAGCAGTACTTC
TRBJ1-1 . TRBV28 . CASSFKEALNTEAFF TGTGCCAGCAGTTTTAAGGAGGCTTTGAACACTGAAGCTTTCTTT
TRBJ1-1 . TRBV19 once CASSIQGGPEAFF TGTGCCAGTAGTATCCAGGGAGGGCCTGAAGCTTTCTTT
TRBJ2-3 . TRBV30 . CAWSVGSPDTQYF TGTGCCTGGAGTGTAGGGAGTCCAGATACGCAGTATTTT
TRBJ1-2 . TRBV7-9 . CASSLIPDSTYGYTF TGTGCCAGCAGCTTAATACCCGACAGTACCTATGGCTACACCTTC
TRBJ2-6 . TRBV5-1 . CASSLSGSGANVLTF TGCGCCAGCAGCTTGAGTGGCTCTGGGGCCAACGTCCTGACTTTC
TRBJ1-6 TRBD1 TRBV11-3 once CASSILGTVYNSPLHF TGTGCCAGCAGCATCCTCGGGACAGTCTATAATTCACCCCTCCACTTT
TRBJ2-1 . TRBV7-9 . CASSSEGGLYNEQFF TGTGCCAGCAGCTCCGAGGGGGGCCTATACAATGAGCAGTTCTTC
TRBJ2-5 . TRBV10-3 . CAITDGVEETQYF TGTGCCATCACCGACGGGGTGGAGGAGACCCAGTACTTC
TRBJ2-5 TRBD2 TRBV10-3 . CAISGSDGRGDETQYF TGTGCCATCAGTGGCTCAGATGGTCGGGGGGACGAGACCCAGTACTTC
TRBJ1-2 . TRBV30 . CAWEQGAYGYTF TGTGCCTGGGAACAGGGAGCCTATGGCTACACCTTC
TRBJ2-6 . TRBV19 . CASKPRGQGGANVLTF TGTGCCAGTAAGCCTAGAGGGCAGGGAGGGGCCAACGTCCTGACTTTC
TRBJ2-3 . TRBV9 . CASTQGEVRKDTQYF TGTGCCAGCACTCAAGGGGAAGTCCGGAAAGATACGCAGTATTTT
TRBJ2-1 . TRBV5-1 . CASSSLSADGSEQFF TGCGCCAGCAGCTCACTATCGGCGGACGGTTCGGAGCAGTTCTTC
TRBJ1-1 . TRBV3-1/TRBV3-2 . CASSQVRSLLRPQEEAFF TGTGCCAGCAGCCAAGTGCGTTCCCTCCTCCGGCCTCAGGAGGAAGCTTTCTTT
TRBJ1-2 . TRBV19 . CASRDGRAVGVNYGYTF TGTGCCAGTAGAGACGGCAGGGCCGTAGGTGTTAACTATGGCTACACCTTC
TRBJ2-7 TRBD2 TRBV4-1 . CASSQEGTKFYEVQYF TGCGCCAGCAGCCAAGAGGGGACTAAATTCTACGAAGTGCAGTACTTC
TRBJ1-1 TRBD1 TRBV5-1 . CASSRGQGAVEAFF TGCGCCAGCAGCAGGGGACAGGGGGCGGTTGAAGCTTTCTTT
TRBJ1-2 TRBD1 TRBV4-3 . CASSQDPRDRGPYGYTF TGCGCCAGCAGCCAAGATCCCCGGGACAGGGGCCCCTATGGCTACACCTTC
TRBJ1-2 TRBD1 TRBV6-5 . CASSLSGTGVNYGYTF TGTGCCAGCAGTTTGTCCGGGACAGGGGTAAACTATGGCTACACCTTC
TRBJ1-2 . TRBV5-1 . CASSLGQSGYTF TGCGCCAGCAGCTTGGGACAGTCCGGCTACACCTTC
TRBJ2-7 . TRBV3-1/TRBV3-2 . CASSQVRQATEQYF TGTGCCAGCAGCCAAGTGCGGCAGGCAACCGAGCAGTACTTC
TRBJ2-5 TRBD1 TRBV28 . CASSPRGLGTGEETQYF TGTGCCAGCAGTCCGAGGGGGTTGGGGACAGGAGAAGAGACCCAGTACTTC
TRBJ2-3 . TRBV7-2 . CASSSPRDSPTDTQYF TGTGCCAGCAGCTCCCCGAGGGACTCTCCCACAGATACGCAGTATTTT
TRBJ2-3 . TRBV7-8 . CASSLLARGGTDTQYF TGTGCCAGCAGCTTACTAGCGAGGGGCGGCACAGATACGCAGTATTTT
TRBJ2-7 TRBD1 TRBV27 . CASSSRDRGYEQYF TGTGCCAGCAGTTCCCGGGACAGGGGATACGAGCAGTACTTC
TRBJ2-1 . TRBV7-8 . CASSQHRSEQFF TGTGCCAGCAGCCAACACAGGTCTGAGCAGTTCTTC
TRBJ1-2 TRBD1 TRBV5-1 . CASSLEGTGGPANYGYTF TGCGCCAGCAGCTTGGAAGGGACAGGGGGACCAGCTAACTATGGCTACACCTTC